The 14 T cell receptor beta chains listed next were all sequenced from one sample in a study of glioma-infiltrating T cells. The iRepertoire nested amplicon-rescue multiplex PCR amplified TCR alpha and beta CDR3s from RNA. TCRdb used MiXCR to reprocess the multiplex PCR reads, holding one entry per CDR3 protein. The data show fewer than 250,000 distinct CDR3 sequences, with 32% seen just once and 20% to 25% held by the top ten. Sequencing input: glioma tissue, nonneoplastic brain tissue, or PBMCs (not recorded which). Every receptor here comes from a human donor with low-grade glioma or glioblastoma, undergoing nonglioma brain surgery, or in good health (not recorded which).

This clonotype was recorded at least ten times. CDR3: CASSSQLTGGYGYTF. The DNA for the CDR3 is TGTGCCAGCAGCTCCCAGCTGACAGGGGGCTATGGCTACACCTTC. V is TRBV7-2 and J is TRBJ1-2; 9 positions agree with TRBD1. With 4 bases clipped from V and 4 bases from J, the junction kept 7 bases outside the gene matches. Germline lookup yields CDR1 SGHTA and CDR2 FQGNSA. The CDR3 consists of 15 residues.

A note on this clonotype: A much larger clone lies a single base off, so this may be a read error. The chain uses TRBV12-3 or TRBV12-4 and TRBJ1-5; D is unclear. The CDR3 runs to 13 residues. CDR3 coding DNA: TGTGCCAGCAGATACCCAGGCAATAAGCCCCAGCATTTT. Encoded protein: CASRYPGNKPQHF.

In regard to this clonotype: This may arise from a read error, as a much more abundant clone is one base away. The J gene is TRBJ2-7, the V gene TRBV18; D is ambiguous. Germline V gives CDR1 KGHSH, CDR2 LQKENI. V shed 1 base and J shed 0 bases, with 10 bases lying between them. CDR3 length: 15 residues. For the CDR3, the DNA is TGTGCCAGCTCACCACGCGGTTCAAGCTCCTACGAGCAGTACTTC. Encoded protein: CASSPRGSSSYEQYF. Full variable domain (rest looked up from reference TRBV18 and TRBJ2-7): NAGVMQNPRHLVRRRGQEARLRCSPMKGHSHVYWYRQLPEEGLKFMVYLQKENIIDESGMPKERFSAEFPKEGPSILRIQQVVRGDSAAYFCASSPRGSSSYEQYFGPGTRLTVT.

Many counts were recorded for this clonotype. CDR3 sequence (DNA): TGCGCCAGCAGCCAATCGGACAGCAATAGCAATCAGCCCCAGCATTTT. This translates into CASSQSDSNSNQPQHF. The chain combines TRBV4-1 with TRBJ1-5, with D maybe TRBD1 (6 bases). This CDR3 has 16 residues. V was shortened by 2 bases and J by 0 bases, with 11 bases between the two germline ends. Germline-derived CDR1 and CDR2 are MGHRA and YSYEKL.

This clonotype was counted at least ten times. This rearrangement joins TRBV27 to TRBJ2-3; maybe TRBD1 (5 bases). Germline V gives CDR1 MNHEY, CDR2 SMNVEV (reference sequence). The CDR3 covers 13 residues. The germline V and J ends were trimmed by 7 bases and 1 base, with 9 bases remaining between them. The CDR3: CASKDRRTDTQYF. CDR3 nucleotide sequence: TGTGCCAGCAAAGACAGACGCACAGATACGCAGTATTTT.

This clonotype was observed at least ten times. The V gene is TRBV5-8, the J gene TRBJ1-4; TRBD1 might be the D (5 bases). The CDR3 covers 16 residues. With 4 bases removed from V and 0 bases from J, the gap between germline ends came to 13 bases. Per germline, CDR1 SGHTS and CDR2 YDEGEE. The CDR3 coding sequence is TGTGCCAGCAGCGTAGGGGCCTTTGCAACTAATGAAAAACTGTTTTTT. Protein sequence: CASSVGAFATNEKLFF.

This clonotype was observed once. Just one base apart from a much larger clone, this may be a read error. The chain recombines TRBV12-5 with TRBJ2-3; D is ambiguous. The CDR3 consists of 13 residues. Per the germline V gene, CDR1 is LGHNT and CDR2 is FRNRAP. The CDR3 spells CASCFGVTDTQYF. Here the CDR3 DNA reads TGTGCTAGTTGTTTTGGGGTCACAGATACGCAGTATTTT. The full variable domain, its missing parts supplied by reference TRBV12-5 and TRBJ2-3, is DARVTQTPRHKVTEMGQEVTMRCQPILGHNTVFWYRQTMMQGLELLAYFRNRAPLDDSGMPKDRFSAEMPDATLATLKIQPSEPRDSAVYFCASCFGVTDTQYFGPGTRLTVL.

CDR3 loop: CASRTTGVAGIVAEAFF. The DNA for the CDR3 is TGTGCCAGCAGGACGACAGGGGTGGCAGGCATCGTCGCTGAAGCTTTCTTT. J is TRBJ1-1 and V is TRBV6-2 or TRBV6-3; 8 positions match TRBD1. Germline V gene data show CDR1 as MNHEY and CDR2 as SVGEGT. This CDR3 comprises 17 residues. The V segment lost 6 bases and the J segment 6 bases; nucleotides outside the gene matches: 18.

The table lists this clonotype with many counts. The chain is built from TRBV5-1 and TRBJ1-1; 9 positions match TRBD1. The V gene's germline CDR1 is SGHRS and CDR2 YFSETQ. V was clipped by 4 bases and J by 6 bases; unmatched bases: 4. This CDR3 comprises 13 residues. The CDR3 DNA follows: TGCGCCAGCAGCACGGACAGGGGCGCTGAAGCTTTCTTT. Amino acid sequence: CASSTDRGAEAFF.

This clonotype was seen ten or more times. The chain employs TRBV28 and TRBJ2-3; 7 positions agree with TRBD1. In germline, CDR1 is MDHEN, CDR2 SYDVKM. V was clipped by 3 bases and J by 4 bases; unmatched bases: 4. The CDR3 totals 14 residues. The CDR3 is CASSFQGVPDTQYF. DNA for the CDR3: TGTGCCAGCAGTTTTCAGGGGGTCCCAGATACGCAGTATTTT.

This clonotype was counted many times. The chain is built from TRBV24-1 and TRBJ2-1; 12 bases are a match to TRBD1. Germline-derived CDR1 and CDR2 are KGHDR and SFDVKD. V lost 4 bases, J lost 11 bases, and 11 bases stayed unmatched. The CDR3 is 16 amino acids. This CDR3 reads CATSDTGQGAQFKQFF. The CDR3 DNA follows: TGTGCCACCAGTGACACGGGACAGGGGGCCCAATTTAAGCAGTTCTTC.

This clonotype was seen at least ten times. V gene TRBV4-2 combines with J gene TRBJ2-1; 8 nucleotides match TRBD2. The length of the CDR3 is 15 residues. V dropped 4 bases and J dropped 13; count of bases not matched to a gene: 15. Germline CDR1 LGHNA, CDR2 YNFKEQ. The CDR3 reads CASSPPDLAGTPQFF. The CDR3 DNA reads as TGTGCCAGCAGCCCACCTGACTTAGCGGGAACCCCCCAGTTCTTC.

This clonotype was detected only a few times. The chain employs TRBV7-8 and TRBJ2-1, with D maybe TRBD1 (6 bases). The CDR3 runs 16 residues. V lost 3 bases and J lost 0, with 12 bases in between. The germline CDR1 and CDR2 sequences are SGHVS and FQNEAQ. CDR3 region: CASSLIGTTSYNEQFF. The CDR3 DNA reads TGTGCCAGCAGCTTGATCGGGACAACCTCCTACAATGAGCAGTTCTTC.

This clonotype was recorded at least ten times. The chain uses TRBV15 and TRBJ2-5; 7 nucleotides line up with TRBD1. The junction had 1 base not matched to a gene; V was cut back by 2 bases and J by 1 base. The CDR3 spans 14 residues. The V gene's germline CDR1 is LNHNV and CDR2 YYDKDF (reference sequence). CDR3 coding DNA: TGTGCCACCAGCAGAAGACAGGGCCAAGAGACCCAGTACTTC. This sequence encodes CATSRRQGQETQYF.